This record covers a single T cell receptor beta chain. One entry per CDR3 protein, called by TCRdb with MiXCR from the reads. In the table there are 250,000 to 300,000 distinct CDR3 sequences, approximately 15% of which are singletons. These data are taken from a study of T cell repertoires in cytomegalovirus infection. V lost 5 bases and J 8 bases, leaving 12 bases between the germline ends. Germline CDR1 is SEHNR and CDR2 is FQNEAQ (reference sequence). The CDR3 is 12 amino acids. The TCR was taken from a human donor in good health (CMV status not recorded). Some clones in this sample may be carry-over from other donors' samples. Sample: CD8+ T cells from PBMCs. The chain recombines TRBV7-9 with TRBJ1-1, with TRBD1 as a possible D gene (6 bases). The CDR3: CASSVGAGEAFF. The CDR3 DNA is TGTGCCAGCAGCGTGGGGGCAGGAGAAGCTTTCTTT.